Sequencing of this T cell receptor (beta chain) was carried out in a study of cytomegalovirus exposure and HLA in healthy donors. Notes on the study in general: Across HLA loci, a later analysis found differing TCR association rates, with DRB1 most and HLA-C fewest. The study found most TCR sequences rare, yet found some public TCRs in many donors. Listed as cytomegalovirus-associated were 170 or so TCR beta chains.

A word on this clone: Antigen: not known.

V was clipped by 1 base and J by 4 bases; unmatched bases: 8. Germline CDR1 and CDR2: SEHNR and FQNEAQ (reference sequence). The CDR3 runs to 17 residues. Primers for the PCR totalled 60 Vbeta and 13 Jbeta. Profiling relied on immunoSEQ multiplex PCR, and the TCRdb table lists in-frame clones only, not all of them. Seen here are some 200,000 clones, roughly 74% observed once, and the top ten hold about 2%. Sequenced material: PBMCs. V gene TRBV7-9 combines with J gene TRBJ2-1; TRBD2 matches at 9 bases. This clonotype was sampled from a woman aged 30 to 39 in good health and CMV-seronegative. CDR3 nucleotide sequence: TGTGCCAGCAGCTTAGGAAGCGGGAGGTCCTCTTACAATGAGCAGTTCTTC. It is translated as CASSLGSGRSSYNEQFF.